These 9 T cell receptor beta chains originate from one sample sequenced in a study of shared T cell receptors in the human thymus. Only in-frame clones appear in the TCRdb table, and some are missing; sequencing was by immunoSEQ multiplex PCR. The sample consists of about 400,000 clones, around 95% of them appearing once. The sequenced material came from thymocytes. These receptors were taken from a human donor.

The V and J genes are TRBV28 and TRBJ2-5, with no clear D. Looked up from germline, CDR1 is MDHEN and CDR2 is SYDVKM. V was trimmed by 3 bases and J by 1 base, leaving 12 bases between them. This CDR3 is built from 15 residues. The CDR3, as DNA: TGTGCCAGCAGTTTGATGGGGATATGCCAAGAGACCCAGTACTTC. Translating it yields CASSLMGICQETQYF.

The chain employs TRBV7-9 and TRBJ2-5, with D unclear. The end of the DNA fits TRBJ2-7 better, so the J call may be wrong. The CDR3 sequence is 11 residues long. Germline V gene lookup returns CDR1 SEHNR and CDR2 FQNEAQ (reference sequence). The CDR3 DNA reads as TGTGCCAGCAGCTTAGTAGCCGAGCAGTACTTC. It yields the protein CASSLVAEQYF.

The J gene is TRBJ2-7, the V gene TRBV5-6, with 7 bases fitting TRBD2. The junction had 14 bases not matched to a gene; V was cut back by 3 bases and J by 5 bases. The CDR3 has 16 residues. Germline V CDR1 and CDR2: SGHDT, YYEEEE. The DNA for the CDR3 is TGTGCCAGCAGCTGCCCTAGCGGCCCCTCGTGGGACGAGCAGTACTTC. Protein sequence: CASSCPSGPSWDEQYF.

This chain links TRBV28 with TRBJ2-1, with 9 bases fitting TRBD2. CDR1 is MDHEN, CDR2 SYDVKM, per germline. The CDR3 totals 18 residues. Trimming at V came to 2 bases and at J to 5 bases, leaving 13 bases not matched to a gene. The DNA for the CDR3 is TGTGCCAGCAGTTTAGCAAGCGGGAGGATGTTAGGGGACAATGAGCAGTTCTTC. Its protein is CASSLASGRMLGDNEQFF.

The genes are TRBV4-2 and TRBJ2-2; 10 nucleotides line up with TRBD2. The CDR3 length is 19 residues. Germline CDR1 LGHNA, CDR2 YNFKEQ. The J segment lost 4 bases and the V segment lost 0 bases, leaving 11 bases of the junction unmatched. In DNA form, the CDR3 reads TGTGCCAGCAGCCAAGATCCTAGCGGGAGTGTCTTAGGCACCGGGGAGCTGTTTTTT. It yields the protein CASSQDPSGSVLGTGELFF.

This rearrangement joins TRBV6-5 to TRBJ1-2; TRBD1 matches 8 bases. V dropped 6 bases and J dropped 7; count of bases not matched to a gene: 7. This CDR3 is 13 amino acids long. Per the germline V gene, CDR1 is MNHEY and CDR2 is SVGAGI. CDR3 sequence reads: CASSFARGLGYTF. The DNA for the CDR3 is TGTGCCAGCAGCTTCGCCAGGGGGCTTGGCTACACCTTC.

In its sample, this clone was seen once. The chain links TRBV4-1 to TRBJ2-7, with D possibly TRBD1 on 6 matching bases. Germline CDR1 is MGHRA and CDR2 is YSYEKL. The CDR3 has 15 residues. Between the trimmed V and J ends, which lost 4 bases and 6 bases, there was a span of 19 bases. The CDR3 is CASSPRGPNRAEQYF. The CDR3 nucleotides read TGCGCCAGCAGCCCCAGGGGACCGAATAGGGCCGAGCAGTACTTC.

The CDR3 coding sequence is TGCGCCAGCAGCTTAGAGCACCCGGATGAGGGGGAGCAGTTCTTC. Protein product: CASSLEHPDEGEQFF. V usage is TRBV5-1 and J usage is TRBJ2-1; D tentatively fits TRBD1 or TRBD2 (5 bases each). V was clipped by 2 bases and J by 10 bases, with 19 bases between them. The CDR3 runs 15 residues. Per germline, CDR1 SGHRS and CDR2 YFSETQ.

The chain links TRBV2 to TRBJ1-1, with D maybe TRBD1 (6 bases). Trimming stripped 7 bases from V and 6 bases from J, with 6 bases between. CDR1 and CDR2 from the germline V gene are SNHLY and FYNNEI. This CDR3 contains 10 residues. This CDR3 is CASKGAEAFF. The CDR3 DNA follows: TGTGCCAGCAAGGGGGCTGAAGCTTTCTTT.